Following are 17 T cell receptor beta chains from one sample sequenced in a study of long-term antiretroviral therapy in people with HIV. This was the immunoSEQ v3.0 assay at survey level. Assay: immunoSEQ multiplex PCR; the TCRdb copy retains only in-frame clones and omits some. The data show 22,000 or so clones, 75% to 90% seen once. Sequencing was performed on unsorted PBMCs, taken around 6 years after starting antiretroviral therapy. These receptors were taken from a man aged 25-45 years with HIV.

CDR3 sequence (DNA): TGTGCCAGCTCACCCCCGACAGGGACCTACGAGCAGTACTTC. It translates to CASSPPTGTYEQYF. The genes are TRBV18 and TRBJ2-7; 7 positions agree with TRBD1. The CDR3 extends over 14 amino acids. With V trimmed by 3 bases and J by 2 bases, 4 bases remained unmatched. Germline values: CDR1 KGHSH, CDR2 LQKENI.

This chain links TRBV29-1 with TRBJ2-7; 9 nucleotides match TRBD2. J was trimmed by 3 bases and V by 2 bases; bases with no gene match: 2. The length of the CDR3 is 13 residues. Germline assignment: CDR1 SQVTM and CDR2 ANQGSEA. This chain's CDR3 is CSVELAGFYEQYF. CDR3 nucleotides: TGCAGCGTTGAACTAGCGGGGTTCTACGAGCAGTACTTC.

The rearrangement uses TRBV5-5 and TRBJ2-4; no clear D. This CDR3 is 15 amino acids long. The germline gives CDR1 SGHKS, CDR2 YYEKEE (reference sequence). V was cut by 4 bases and J by 1 base, with 12 bases left in between. DNA for the CDR3: TGTGCCAGCAGCACCAACTCGATGGCCAAAAACATTCAGTACTTC. Residues: CASSTNSMAKNIQYF. Full variable domain (remainder filled in from reference TRBV5-5 and TRBJ2-4): DAGVTQSPTHLIKTRGQQVTLRCSPISGHKSVSWYQQVLGQGPQFIFQYYEKEERGRGNFPDRFSARQFPNYSSELNVNALLLGDSALYLCASSTNSMAKNIQYFGAGTRLSVL.

The chain recombines TRBV5-5 with TRBJ1-1; no firm D call. Germline values: CDR1 SGHKS, CDR2 YYEKEE (reference sequence). The CDR3 sequence is 13 residues long. V dropped 1 base and J dropped 3 bases, with 7 bases sitting between them. CDR3 protein: CASSLSRDTEAFF. CDR3 sequence (DNA): TGTGCCAGCAGCTTGAGTAGGGACACTGAAGCTTTCTTT.

V and J are TRBV2 and TRBJ1-2; TRBD1 matches 8 bases. In germline, CDR1 is SNHLY, CDR2 FYNNEI. The length of the CDR3 is 17 residues. The junction had 12 bases not matched to a gene; V was cut back by 3 bases and J by 3 bases. This CDR3 reads CASSEFLTGEGHYGYTF. The DNA for the CDR3 is TGTGCCAGCAGTGAGTTTCTGACAGGGGAAGGGCACTATGGCTACACCTTC.

V gene TRBV2 combines with J gene TRBJ1-4; 7 bases fit TRBD1. CDR1 and CDR2 from the germline V gene are SNHLY and FYNNEI. J was trimmed by 4 bases and V by 4 bases; bases with no gene match: 6. The CDR3 is made up of 15 amino acids. This CDR3 is CASSGQGGNNEKLFF. CDR3 DNA sequence: TGTGCCAGCAGTGGACAGGGAGGGAATAATGAAAAACTGTTTTTT.

V gene TRBV14 combines with J gene TRBJ1-6; maybe TRBD1 (5 bases). V gave up 0 bases and J gave up 7 bases, with 16 bases separating them. CDR3 length equals 17 residues. Germline values: CDR1 SGHDN, CDR2 FVKESK. For the CDR3, the DNA is TGTGCCAGCAGCCAAGAACTGGGGGGGACTGTAAATTCACCCCTCCACTTT. It translates to CASSQELGGTVNSPLHF.

The CDR3 loop is CASSLEGRRTEAFF. The CDR3 DNA reads as TGTGCCAGCAGCCTCGAGGGGCGTCGGACTGAAGCTTTCTTT. The chain uses TRBV13 and TRBJ1-1; perhaps TRBD1 as D (5 bases). Germline loops: CDR1 PRHDT, CDR2 FYEKMQ (reference sequence). Trimming took off 5 bases at V and 5 bases at J, with 15 bases between the two ends. The CDR3 is 14 amino acids.

The chain links TRBV7-2 to TRBJ2-2; no definite D call. This CDR3 has 15 amino acids. Germline V lookup: CDR1 SGHTA, CDR2 FQGNSA. Trimming removed 5 bases at V and 0 bases at J, with 10 bases between. CDR3 DNA sequence: TGTGCCAGCAGCCTCCACATCGCGAACACCGGGGAGCTGTTTTTT. Encoded protein: CASSLHIANTGELFF. Supplemented by reference TRBV7-2 and TRBJ2-2, the full variable domain reads GAGVSQSPSNKVTEKGKDVELRCDPISGHTALYWYRQSLGQGLEFLIYFQGNSAPDKSGLPSDRFSAERTGGSVSTLTIQRTQQEDSAVYLCASSLHIANTGELFFGEGSRLTVL.

A single count supports this clone. The chain uses TRBV28 and TRBJ1-2; D is ambiguous. Deletions cut 8 bases from V and 5 bases from J, with 9 bases between. Germline loops: CDR1 MDHEN, CDR2 SYDVKM. This CDR3 comprises 11 residues. The CDR3 region is CASRTLYGYTF. The CDR3 DNA is TGTGCCAGCCGAACTTTATATGGCTACACCTTC.

The rearrangement joins TRBV27 to TRBJ1-1; D remains ambiguous. CDR3 length equals 12 residues. The germline gives CDR1 MNHEY, CDR2 SMNVEV (reference sequence). V was trimmed by 2 bases and J by 4 bases, leaving 5 bases between them. The CDR3 reads CASSLVGTEAFF. DNA of the CDR3: TGTGCCAGCAGTTTAGTGGGCACTGAAGCTTTCTTT.

This clone appeared a few times. V and J are TRBV7-9 and TRBJ1-5; D remains ambiguous. V was pared by 1 base and J by 6 bases, with 4 bases between. CDR1 SEHNR and CDR2 FQNEAQ come from the germline V gene (reference sequence). The CDR3 has 12 amino acids. DNA for the CDR3: TGTGCCAGCAGCTTAGATCGTCAGCCCCAGCATTTT. Its translation: CASSLDRQPQHF. The complete variable domain, with remaining parts taken from reference TRBV7-9 and TRBJ1-5, reads DTGVSQNPRHKITKRGQNVTFRCDPISEHNRLYWYRQTLGQGPEFLTYFQNEAQLEKSRLLSDRFSAERPKGSFSTLEIQRTEQGDSAMYLCASSLDRQPQHFGDGTRLSIL.

V is TRBV7-3 and J is TRBJ2-1; 8 bases fit TRBD2. CDR1 and CDR2 (germline): SGHTA, FQGTGA. The CDR3 spans 13 residues. The trim removed 6 bases at V and 6 bases at J, leaving 4 bases unmatched. CDR3 sequence: CASSPGTSNEQFF. The CDR3 coding sequence is TGTGCCAGCAGTCCCGGGACTAGCAATGAGCAGTTCTTC.

This rearrangement joins TRBV29-1 to TRBJ1-6, with D unclear. The CDR3 loop spans 13 amino acids. Trimming left V 5 bases short and J 8 bases short, with 13 bases between. CDR1 and CDR2 (germline): SQVTM, ANQGSEA. The DNA of the CDR3 is TGCAGCGTTAGGGCTGGGGAGCATTCACCCCTCCACTTT. Protein: CSVRAGEHSPLHF.

The chain is built from TRBV7-9 and TRBJ1-6; D is uncertain. With 0 bases removed from V and 6 bases from J, the gap between germline ends came to 9 bases. The CDR3 covers 15 residues. Germline V gene data show CDR1 as SEHNR and CDR2 as FQNEAQ (reference sequence). The CDR3 DNA reads as TGTGCCAGCAGCTTAGCTAGACATCGTAATTCACCCCTCCACTTT. This encodes CASSLARHRNSPLHF.

This clone was picked up a small number of times. This chain uses TRBV28 with TRBJ2-7; 13 bases agree with TRBD2. Trimming took 7 bases from V and 1 from J; bases not matched to a gene: 4. The CDR3 is made up of 15 amino acids. The germline CDR1 and CDR2 sequences are MDHEN and SYDVKM. The CDR3 DNA sequence: TGTGCCAGCAAGACTAGCGGGGGGTTTTCCTACGAGCAGTACTTC. Its protein product is CASKTSGGFSYEQYF.

With regard to this clone: A read error may account for a junction end that differs from germline. The gene calls are TRBV5-5 and TRBJ1-2, with a weak D call TRBD1 (5 bases). This CDR3 is built from 14 residues. Looked up from germline, CDR1 is SGHKS and CDR2 is YYEKEE (reference sequence). The CDR3 spells CASSPDGAGYGYTF. The CDR3, as DNA: TGCGCCAGCAGCCCAGATGGGGCGGGCTATGGCTACACCTTC.